This TCR beta chain was observed in a study of cytomegalovirus exposure and HLA in healthy donors. Study details: HLA-typed donors contributed 65 million to 95 million unique TCRs, which were held in an early data release.

Turning to this clone: Its target is unknown.

The primer mix had 60 Vbeta and 13 Jbeta primers. The repertoire was sequenced with immunoSEQ multiplex PCR; TCRdb's copy has only in-frame clones and lacks some. This table has 120,000 to 150,000 clones, over 70% appearing once. Regarding the study as a whole: The authors enumerated over 150 TCR beta chains as linked to cytomegalovirus. Within an earlier analysis, most TCR beta V segments proved productive either about 87% or about 30% of the time. Donors belonging to an Asian-associated ancestry cluster reportedly showed fewer N-insertions in productive TCRs than the 666-donor mean, according to what a later analysis found.

The TCR sequence derives from a man between 18 and 35 years old in good health and CMV-seronegative. Sequencing was carried out using PBMCs.

CDR3 DNA sequence: TGTGCCAGCAGCCAAGATAACAATGAGCAGTTCTTC. Translating gives CASSQDNNEQFF. The chain joins TRBV4-2 to TRBJ2-1; D call uncertain. The V gene lost 0 bases and the J gene lost 5 bases, with 2 bases spanning the gap. Germline V gene lookup returns CDR1 LGHNA and CDR2 YNFKEQ. The CDR3 consists of 12 residues.